The 9 T cell receptor beta chains listed next were all sequenced from one sample in a study of early stage breast cancer tumors. This table comes from immunoSEQ multiplex PCR, and its TCRdb copy is limited to in-frame clones, with some not included. The table records some 32,000 clones, roughly four fifths of them present only once. Sequencing used breast tumor tissue. The receptors were sampled from a person aged 25-39 years with breast cancer.

The CDR3 reads CATVTGKTDTQYF. CDR3 nucleotide sequence: TGTGCCACAGTCACAGGGAAGACAGATACGCAGTATTTT. V gene TRBV19 combines with J gene TRBJ2-3; a possible D gene is TRBD1 (6 bases). Trimming shortened V by 10 bases and J by 3 bases, and 14 bases separated the two germline ends. The CDR3 is 13 residues long. The germline V gene has CDR1 LNHDA and CDR2 SQIVND (reference sequence).

This clone has more than one count but fewer than ten. The chain links TRBV9 to TRBJ1-1; D is perhaps TRBD1 (6 bases). Between the trimmed V and J ends, which lost 3 bases and 3 bases, there was a span of 15 bases. The CDR3 is made up of 15 amino acids. The germline V gene has CDR1 SGDLS and CDR2 YYNGEE. CDR3 DNA: TGTGCCAGCAGCGCCAGTGGGGGGCGTGACACTGAAGCTTTCTTT. Translating it yields CASSASGGRDTEAFF.

The chain links TRBV4-1 to TRBJ1-2; 8 bases agree with TRBD1. Unmatched junction bases numbered 12, after V lost 2 bases and J lost 4 bases. CDR1 and CDR2 (germline): MGHRA, YSYEKL. The CDR3 has 17 residues. DNA of the CDR3: TGCGCCAGCAGCCAACGGGACAGGCCCCGGACTCGCTATGGCTACACCTTC. This sequence encodes CASSQRDRPRTRYGYTF.

The chain couples TRBV7-3 to TRBJ1-2; D unresolved. Germline V CDR1 and CDR2: SGHTA, FQGTGA. Trimming removed 5 bases from V and 4 bases from J, with 11 bases in between. The CDR3 consists of 13 residues. Here the CDR3 DNA reads TGTGCCAGCAGCCCTTCACTCGGCTATGGCTACACCTTC. Translated: CASSPSLGYGYTF.

This clone was seen once. The chain uses TRBV11-3 and TRBJ2-3; a weak D match, TRBD2 (6 bases). This CDR3 is 17 amino acids long. V lost 1 base to trimming and J lost 2 bases, with 16 bases between them. Germline lookup yields CDR1 SGHNT and CDR2 YENEEA. This CDR3 is CASSLVGTWVYTDTQYF. The CDR3 DNA reads as TGTGCCAGCAGCTTAGTGGGGACTTGGGTTTACACAGATACGCAGTATTTT.

This chain links TRBV5-1 with TRBJ2-1; TRBD1 aligns across 9 bases. CDR1 SGHRS and CDR2 YFSETQ come from the germline V gene. J gave up 0 bases and V 4 bases, and 5 bases lay outside the gene matches. This CDR3 comprises 16 residues. CDR3 sequence reads: CASSTGTGSSYNEQFF. As DNA, the CDR3 is TGCGCCAGCAGCACCGGGACAGGGAGCTCCTACAATGAGCAGTTCTTC.

CDR3 region: CASSPWLQETQYF. DNA for the CDR3: TGTGCCAGCAGCCCATGGTTACAAGAGACCCAGTACTTC. The chain links TRBV9 to TRBJ2-5; no firm D call. This CDR3 is 13 amino acids long. Germline assignment: CDR1 SGDLS and CDR2 YYNGEE. V dropped 4 bases and J dropped 2 bases, with 9 bases sitting between them. The complete variable domain, with remaining parts taken from reference TRBV9 and TRBJ2-5, reads DSGVTQTPKHLITATGQRVTLRCSPRSGDLSVYWYQQSLDQGLQFLIQYYNGEERAKGNILERFSAQQFPDLHSELNLSSLELGDSALYFCASSPWLQETQYFGPGTRLLVL.

The J gene is TRBJ2-7, the V gene TRBV6-1, with TRBD2 identical over 8 bases. J was trimmed by 3 bases and V by 0 bases; bases with no gene match: 4. CDR3 length: 15 amino acids. Looked up from germline, CDR1 is MNHNS and CDR2 is SASEGT. The CDR3 protein is CASSEARGVGYEQYF. The CDR3 bases are TGTGCCAGCAGTGAAGCGCGGGGGGTTGGCTACGAGCAGTACTTC.

The chain is built from TRBV28 and TRBJ1-2; perhaps TRBD1 as D (5 bases). V was cut by 4 bases and J by 5 bases, with 20 bases left in between. CDR1 and CDR2 from the germline V gene are MDHEN and SYDVKM. The CDR3 extends over 16 amino acids. The CDR3 is CASSSNWVQGPYGYTF. CDR3 coding DNA: TGTGCCAGCAGTTCTAATTGGGTGCAGGGCCCTTATGGCTACACCTTC.